Sequencing of this T cell receptor (beta chain) was carried out in a study of monozygotic twins with inflammatory bowel disease. There are 15 residues in the CDR3. The germline V gene encodes CDR1 SEHNR and CDR2 FQNEAQ (reference sequence). No DNA is given; TCRdb re-called the 5' RACE reads and lists each CDR3 protein once. This sample's table reports 300,000 to 400,000 distinct CDR3 sequences. The sample was blood. This sequence originates from a human donor with ulcerative colitis or Crohn's disease, or a healthy co-twin of an affected twin (not recorded which). This chain links TRBV7-9 with TRBJ2-5; TCRdb's D gene call, TRBD1, goes unchecked for lack of DNA. The chain's CDR3 is CASSPRQGVSETQYF.